Shown below are 21 T cell receptor beta chains from a single sample sequenced in a study of cytomegalovirus exposure and HLA in healthy donors. The PCR used 60 Vbeta and 13 Jbeta primers. The table came from immunoSEQ multiplex PCR; TCRdb's copy has only in-frame clones and leaves some out. The sample yields around 130,000 clones, over 70% seen once. The sequenced material came from PBMCs. The receptors come from a woman aged 40-49 years in good health and CMV-seropositive.

V and J are TRBV7-9 and TRBJ1-4; D might be TRBD1 (6 bases). Between the trimmed V and J ends, which lost 5 bases and 4 bases, there was a span of 14 bases. Per the germline V gene, CDR1 is SEHNR and CDR2 is FQNEAQ (reference sequence). CDR3 length: 15 residues. CDR3 sequence reads: CASSAWTVDNEKLFF. The CDR3 DNA reads as TGTGCCAGCAGCGCGTGGACAGTCGATAATGAAAAACTGTTTTTT.

This clone was detected only a few times. The J gene is TRBJ1-3, the V gene TRBV19, with D possibly TRBD1 on 6 matching bases. The V end lost 4 bases, the J end lost 0 bases, and 10 bases lay between the germline ends. The CDR3 sequence is 15 residues long. CDR1 is LNHDA and CDR2 is SQIVND in the germline V gene (reference sequence). The CDR3 is CASSTTGLSGNTIYF. The CDR3 nucleotides read TGTGCCAGTAGTACGACAGGTCTCTCTGGAAACACCATATATTTT.

This clone was counted a single time. The rearrangement joins TRBV30 to TRBJ2-5; TRBD2 aligns across 12 bases. The CDR3 loop spans 15 amino acids. Germline V gene sequence: CDR1 GTSNPN, CDR2 SVGIG (reference sequence). The trim removed 2 bases at V and 1 base at J, leaving 2 bases unmatched. The CDR3 coding sequence is TGTGCCTGGAGTACTAGCGGGGGGCTCCAAGAGACCCAGTACTTC. It is translated as CAWSTSGGLQETQYF.

The rearrangement uses TRBV11-2 and TRBJ2-1; 7 bases align to TRBD1. Germline assignment: CDR1 SGHAT and CDR2 FQNNGV. The length of the CDR3 is 15 residues. With 7 bases clipped from V and 4 bases from J, the junction kept 10 bases outside the gene matches. The chain's CDR3 is CASTQGQLRYNEQFF. CDR3 in DNA: TGTGCCAGCACTCAGGGACAGCTCAGGTACAATGAGCAGTTCTTC.

The chain is built from TRBV4-3 and TRBJ1-2, with TRBD1 matching over 9 bases. The CDR3 is 20 residues long. Trimming at V came to 4 bases and at J to 2 bases, leaving 20 bases not matched to a gene. Germline CDR1 and CDR2: LGHNA and YSLEER. CDR3 region: CASSPDPPGQGIGLNYGYTF. The CDR3 coding sequence is TGCGCCAGCAGCCCGGATCCTCCGGGACAGGGTATAGGATTGAACTATGGCTACACCTTC.

The chain recombines TRBV7-3 with TRBJ2-6, with TRBD1 matching over 8 bases. Germline-derived CDR1 and CDR2 are SGHTA and FQGTGA. The V and J ends lost 3 bases and 2 bases, in that order; junction bases with no gene match: 0. The length of the CDR3 is 15 residues. The CDR3: CASSLDRAGANVLTF. The DNA of the CDR3 is TGTGCCAGCAGCTTGGACAGGGCTGGGGCCAACGTCCTGACTTTC.

This clone showed up just a few times. V gene TRBV10-3 combines with J gene TRBJ2-2; 8 bases are shared with TRBD2. Unmatched junction bases numbered 6, after V lost 6 bases and J lost 3 bases. This CDR3 has 15 residues. Germline CDR1 and CDR2: ENHRY and SYGVKD. The CDR3 DNA follows: TGTGCCATCAGAGAGCGGGAGCGGTACACCGGGGAGCTGTTTTTT. It translates to CAIRERERYTGELFF.

The chain joins TRBV28 to TRBJ1-1; D is uncertain. This CDR3 comprises 14 residues. Germline CDR1 is MDHEN and CDR2 is SYDVKM. The CDR3 DNA sequence: TGTGGCGCTCTTCCCCTTAAAGAAGACACTGAAGCTTTCTTT. Encoded protein: CGALPLKEDTEAFF.

The V gene is TRBV15, the J gene TRBJ2-3; TRBD1 matches 9 bases. The CDR3 loop spans 20 amino acids. J was trimmed by 1 base and V by 4 bases; bases with no gene match: 18. Germline CDR1 reads LNHNV; CDR2 reads YYDKDF (reference sequence). CDR3 sequence (DNA): TGTGCCACCAGCAAGGGAGAACAGGGGGCTTGGTACAAAGGCACAGATACGCAGTATTTT. This encodes CATSKGEQGAWYKGTDTQYF.

The rearrangement links TRBV19 to TRBJ2-2, with D possibly TRBD1 on 5 matching bases. The V gene's germline CDR1 is LNHDA and CDR2 SQIVND (reference sequence). V was pared by 8 bases and J by 0 bases, with 10 bases between. CDR3 length: 14 residues. This CDR3 reads CASADKPNTGELFF. The CDR3 coding sequence is TGTGCCAGTGCGGACAAACCGAACACCGGGGAGCTGTTTTTT. Full variable domain (outside the CDR3, taken from reference TRBV19 and TRBJ2-2): DGGITQSPKYLFRKEGQNVTLSCEQNLNHDAMYWYRQDPGQGLRLIYYSQIVNDFQKGDIAEGYSVSREKKESFPLTVTSAQKNPTAFYLCASADKPNTGELFFGEGSRLTVL.

V gene TRBV6-5 combines with J gene TRBJ2-1; D is ambiguous. The CDR3 is 13 amino acids. V was trimmed by 2 bases and J by 5 bases, leaving 7 bases between them. Germline V gene sequence: CDR1 MNHEY, CDR2 SVGAGI. CDR3 loop: CASSYLTDNEQFF. The CDR3 coding sequence is TGTGCCAGCAGTTACCTTACGGACAATGAGCAGTTCTTC.

The rearrangement joins TRBV6-1 to TRBJ1-4, with 12 bases aligning to TRBD1. With 4 bases clipped from V and 4 bases from J, the junction kept 7 bases outside the gene matches. The CDR3 is made up of 17 amino acids. Germline loops: CDR1 MNHNS, CDR2 SASEGT. The CDR3 DNA follows: TGTGCCAGCAGTGCACGGGACAGGGGGCTAGGTAATGAAAAACTGTTTTTT. This sequence encodes CASSARDRGLGNEKLFF.

This chain uses TRBV7-9 with TRBJ2-2, with D perhaps TRBD2 (5 bases). The CDR3 has 15 residues. The germline V and J ends were trimmed by 4 bases and 9 bases, with 18 bases remaining between them. CDR1 is SEHNR and CDR2 is FQNEAQ in the germline V gene (reference sequence). The CDR3, as DNA: TGTGCCAGCAGCTCTGGGAGTCCTTACATTCGGGAGCTGTTTTTT. It codes for CASSSGSPYIRELFF. Full variable domain (rest looked up from reference TRBV7-9 and TRBJ2-2): DTGVSQNPRHKITKRGQNVTFRCDPISEHNRLYWYRQTLGQGPEFLTYFQNEAQLEKSRLLSDRFSAERPKGSFSTLEIQRTEQGDSAMYLCASSSGSPYIRELFFGEGSRLTVL.

V usage is TRBV30 and J usage is TRBJ2-1; 9 bases are shared with TRBD2. Germline loops: CDR1 GTSNPN, CDR2 SVGIG (reference sequence). This CDR3 region has 14 residues. With 5 bases clipped from V and 0 bases from J, the junction kept 2 bases outside the gene matches. Written as DNA, the CDR3 is TGTGCCTGGCAGCGGGGGGACTCCTACAATGAGCAGTTCTTC. Its protein product is CAWQRGDSYNEQFF.

This chain connects TRBV6-1 to TRBJ1-4; D remains unclear. The CDR3 has 15 amino acids. Germline loops: CDR1 MNHNS, CDR2 SASEGT. V was cut by 0 bases and J by 8 bases, with 13 bases left in between. CDR3 coding DNA: TGTGCCAGCAGTGAAGCGCCACAGCCGTGGGAAAAACTGTTTTTT. This translates into CASSEAPQPWEKLFF.

This rearrangement joins TRBV15 to TRBJ2-1, with 8 bases that match TRBD2. J was trimmed by 4 bases and V by 3 bases; bases with no gene match: 11. Germline CDR1 and CDR2: LNHNV and YYDKDF (reference sequence). The CDR3 is 17 amino acids. The CDR3: CATSSAAGTSRYNEQFF. The CDR3, as DNA: TGTGCCACCAGCAGTGCCGCCGGGACTAGTCGATACAATGAGCAGTTCTTC.

This clone has only one observation. The chain has TRBV27 and TRBJ1-2; maybe TRBD1 (6 bases). CDR1 and CDR2 (germline): MNHEY, SMNVEV (reference sequence). This CDR3 has 16 residues. Trimming cost V 5 bases and J 6 bases, with 22 bases left between them. The CDR3, as DNA: TGTGCCAGCAGTGGGTGGGCACAGGGCAGGTCGAATGGCTACACCTTC. Its protein product is CASSGWAQGRSNGYTF.

The gene calls are TRBV6-1 and TRBJ2-5; D is perhaps TRBD2 (6 bases). The CDR3 runs 13 residues. Looked up from germline, CDR1 is MNHNS and CDR2 is SASEGT. The V and J ends lost 6 bases and 3 bases respectively, with 11 bases between them. CDR3 sequence: CASSIADKETQYF. CDR3 nucleotide sequence: TGTGCCAGCAGCATAGCGGATAAAGAGACCCAGTACTTC.

This sequence joins TRBV28 and TRBJ2-7; 11 nucleotides align to TRBD2. CDR1 is MDHEN and CDR2 is SYDVKM in the germline V gene. V shed 6 bases and J 6 bases; nucleotides not matched to a gene: 7. The CDR3 has 14 amino acids. The CDR3 sequence is CASRRLAGGSEQYF. CDR3 nucleotide sequence: TGTGCCAGCAGACGGCTAGCGGGAGGTTCCGAGCAGTACTTC.

The V gene is TRBV7-6, the J gene TRBJ1-4, with TRBD1 matching over 7 bases. The germline gives CDR1 SGHVS, CDR2 FNYEAQ. The CDR3 is 17 amino acids. J was trimmed by 0 bases and V by 0 bases; bases with no gene match: 4. CDR3 residues: CASSLASDRATNEKLFF. The CDR3, as DNA: TGTGCCAGCAGCTTAGCCTCAGACAGGGCAACTAATGAAAAACTGTTTTTT.

The rearrangement links TRBV11-3 to TRBJ2-1; 14 bases are shared with TRBD2. This CDR3 has 16 amino acids. Germline lookup yields CDR1 SGHNT and CDR2 YENEEA. Trimming cost V 5 bases and J 4 bases; bases outside gene matches: 4. CDR3 sequence reads: CASSDGLAGGYNEQFF. CDR3 nucleotide sequence: TGTGCCAGCAGCGATGGACTAGCGGGGGGTTACAATGAGCAGTTCTTC.